These 14 T cell receptor beta chains were all obtained from the same sample, sequenced in a study of blood T cell repertoires in COVID-19. Generated by immunoSEQ multiplex PCR, the TCRdb table keeps only in-frame clones and is missing some. The sample lists hundreds of thousands of clones; about 87% were seen once. Sequenced input: PBMCs or T cells enriched from blood (not recorded which). These receptor sequences come from a woman in her twenties or thirties with acute COVID-19.

V usage is TRBV19 and J usage is TRBJ2-3; TRBD2 agrees at 8 bases. Germline V CDR1 and CDR2: LNHDA, SQIVND (reference sequence). J was trimmed by 6 bases and V by 7 bases; bases with no gene match: 15. The CDR3 consists of 16 residues. The CDR3 reads CASIPGGNLGRDTQYF. CDR3 DNA sequence: TGTGCCAGTATCCCGGGGGGGAACCTTGGCAGGGATACGCAGTATTTT. The whole variable domain, filled in from reference TRBV19 and TRBJ2-3, reads DGGITQSPKYLFRKEGQNVTLSCEQNLNHDAMYWYRQDPGQGLRLIYYSQIVNDFQKGDIAEGYSVSREKKESFPLTVTSAQKNPTAFYLCASIPGGNLGRDTQYFGPGTRLTVL.

The CDR3 sequence is CASSSPVMNTEAFF. In nucleotides, the CDR3 is TGTGCCAGCAGTTCCCCGGTCATGAACACTGAAGCTTTCTTT. The gene calls are TRBV27 and TRBJ1-1; no reliable D call. This CDR3 has 14 amino acids. Germline CDR1 MNHEY, CDR2 SMNVEV (reference sequence). V was shortened by 4 bases and J by 0 bases, with 9 bases between the two germline ends.

For this clone: This specimen includes other DNA sequences encoding the same CDR3. The CDR3 here is CASRSTGDYGYTF. The CDR3 DNA follows: TGTGCCAGCAGGTCAACAGGGGACTATGGCTACACCTTC. The genes are TRBV6-5 and TRBJ1-2, with 7 bases identical to TRBD1. Germline CDR1 is MNHEY and CDR2 is SVGAGI. Trimming at V came to 6 bases and at J to 3 bases, leaving 4 bases not matched to a gene. This CDR3 has 13 amino acids.

The chain employs TRBV4-1 and TRBJ1-2; 7 bases fit TRBD1. Germline CDR1 and CDR2: MGHRA and YSYEKL. The V gene end was trimmed by 0 bases and the J gene end by 5 bases; junction bases not matched to a gene: 9. This CDR3 contains 16 residues. CDR3 sequence reads: CASSQDRRDSMYGYTF. CDR3 in DNA: TGCGCCAGCAGCCAAGATCGGAGGGACAGTATGTATGGCTACACCTTC.

In this sample, this clone turned up once. At the DNA level, this CDR3 is encoded by other sequences in the same sample as well. The chain has TRBV19 and TRBJ1-5; TRBD1 is a possible D gene (6 bases). V was clipped by 2 bases and J by 4 bases, with 9 bases between them. Germline-derived CDR1 and CDR2 are LNHDA and SQIVND (reference sequence). The CDR3 sequence is 14 residues long. The CDR3 nucleotides are TGTGCCAGTAGTATAAGGGACACAAATCAGCCCCAGCATTTT. Amino acids: CASSIRDTNQPQHF.

The chain couples TRBV19 to TRBJ2-1; D gene unclear. Germline V gene sequence: CDR1 LNHDA, CDR2 SQIVND (reference sequence). The CDR3 has 14 amino acids. Trimming took off 6 bases at V and 2 bases at J, with 11 bases between the two ends. As DNA, the CDR3 is TGTGCCAGTAGGGTAGCAAAGACCTACAATGAGCAGTTCTTC. This sequence encodes CASRVAKTYNEQFF.

The chain couples TRBV10-2 to TRBJ1-1; the match to TRBD1 covers 7 bases. V lost 10 bases and J lost 0; bases outside the gene matches: 8. CDR1 WSHSY and CDR2 SAAADI come from the germline V gene. The CDR3 spans 14 residues. CDR3 amino acids: CATRRGPMNTEAFF. The CDR3 DNA reads TGCGCCACTAGGAGGGGGCCCATGAACACTGAAGCTTTCTTT.

V usage is TRBV4-1 and J usage is TRBJ1-2; 7 bases agree with TRBD1. Germline values: CDR1 MGHRA, CDR2 YSYEKL. V shed 3 bases, J shed 0 bases, and the junction held 7 bases outside the gene matches. The CDR3 runs to 16 residues. The CDR3 loop is CASSHPDRATNYGYTF. Here the CDR3 DNA reads TGCGCCAGCAGCCACCCTGACAGGGCTACTAACTATGGCTACACCTTC.

As concerns this clone: Other DNA sequences in this sample translate to the same CDR3. The J gene is TRBJ1-5, the V gene TRBV30; D is possibly TRBD1 (6 bases). The V gene's germline CDR1 is GTSNPN and CDR2 SVGIG (reference sequence). V dropped 0 bases and J dropped 4 bases, with 7 bases sitting between them. This CDR3 is built from 13 residues. This CDR3 is CAWSVQGNQPQHF. In DNA, the CDR3 is TGTGCCTGGAGTGTACAGGGAAATCAGCCCCAGCATTTT.

A note on this clone: The same CDR3 also results from other DNA sequences found in this sample. The chain employs TRBV6-1 and TRBJ1-5, with unresolved D. This CDR3 spans 13 amino acids. Trimming took 0 bases from V and 6 from J, leaving 6 bases between them. Per the germline V gene, CDR1 is MNHNS and CDR2 is SASEGT. Here the CDR3 DNA reads TGTGCCAGCAGTGAAGCGCGGGGTCAGCCCCAGCATTTT. This encodes CASSEARGQPQHF.

This chain joins TRBV3-1 (or the pseudogene TRBV3-2) and TRBJ1-5; no reliable D call. V gave up 0 bases and J gave up 4 bases, with 10 bases separating them. Germline-derived CDR1 and CDR2 are LGHDT and YNNKEL (reference sequence). The CDR3 is made up of 15 amino acids. CDR3 nucleotides: TGTGCCAGCAGCCAAGATCGGCGGAATAATCAGCCCCAGCATTTT. It specifies CASSQDRRNNQPQHF.

The rearrangement links TRBV7-9 to TRBJ1-4, with TRBD1 matching over 9 bases. This CDR3 contains 15 residues. V lost 5 bases and J lost 8; bases outside the gene matches: 9. Germline V gene sequence: CDR1 SEHNR, CDR2 FQNEAQ (reference sequence). CDR3 sequence reads: CASSLPGQGGEKLFF. For the CDR3, the DNA is TGTGCCAGCAGCCTACCGGGACAGGGTGGGGAAAAACTGTTTTTT.

The rearrangement uses TRBV4-1 and TRBJ2-7; TRBD2 matches 8 bases. The length of the CDR3 is 16 residues. Germline CDR1 is MGHRA and CDR2 is YSYEKL. With V trimmed by 0 bases and J by 4 bases, 8 bases remained unmatched. CDR3 sequence reads: CASSQEPGLGTYEQYF. The DNA for the CDR3 is TGCGCCAGCAGCCAAGAGCCGGGACTAGGTACATACGAGCAGTACTTC.

The chain is built from TRBV4-1 and TRBJ2-1; 10 positions agree with TRBD2. The germline V gene encodes CDR1 MGHRA and CDR2 YSYEKL. J was trimmed by 4 bases and V by 0 bases; bases with no gene match: 6. There are 17 residues in the CDR3. The CDR3 nucleotides read TGCGCCAGCAGCCAAGATCGAGCGGGGGGGTGGTACAATGAGCAGTTCTTC. It is translated as CASSQDRAGGWYNEQFF.